The entry that follows covers one TCR beta chain sequence. This record comes from a study of blood T cell repertoires in COVID-19. Study-level information: T cells, B-cell-depleted T cells, or PBMCs supplied cDNA or gDNA.

From germline, CDR1 is SEHNR and CDR2 FQNEAQ (reference sequence). The CDR3 has 16 amino acids. Unmatched junction bases numbered 8, after V lost 5 bases and J lost 0 bases. Here immunoSEQ multiplex PCR was the method, and the copy in TCRdb shows in-frame clones only, minus some. The repertoire holds about 140,000 clones, with about 91% as singletons. The rearrangement links TRBV7-9 to TRBJ1-1, with 8 bases aligning to TRBD1. The TCR sequence derives from a woman in her forties or fifties with acute or convalescent COVID-19. Sequenced sample: peripheral blood. CDR3 loop: CASSLTYRGVNTEAFF. The DNA of the CDR3 is TGTGCCAGCAGCCTTACCTACAGGGGGGTGAACACTGAAGCTTTCTTT.